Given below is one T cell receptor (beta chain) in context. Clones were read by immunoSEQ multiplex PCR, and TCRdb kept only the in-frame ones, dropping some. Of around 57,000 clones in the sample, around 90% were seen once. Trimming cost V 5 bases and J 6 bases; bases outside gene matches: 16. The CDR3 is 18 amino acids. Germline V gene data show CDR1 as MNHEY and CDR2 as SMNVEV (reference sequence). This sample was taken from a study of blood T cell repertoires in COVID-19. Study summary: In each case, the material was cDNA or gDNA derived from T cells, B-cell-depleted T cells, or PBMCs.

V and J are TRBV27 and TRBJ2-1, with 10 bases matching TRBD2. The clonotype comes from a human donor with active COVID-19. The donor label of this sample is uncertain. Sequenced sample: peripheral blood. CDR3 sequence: CASSPRVEAGGPTNEQFF. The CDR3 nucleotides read TGTGCCAGCAGTCCTCGAGTTGAAGCGGGAGGGCCGACCAATGAGCAGTTCTTC.